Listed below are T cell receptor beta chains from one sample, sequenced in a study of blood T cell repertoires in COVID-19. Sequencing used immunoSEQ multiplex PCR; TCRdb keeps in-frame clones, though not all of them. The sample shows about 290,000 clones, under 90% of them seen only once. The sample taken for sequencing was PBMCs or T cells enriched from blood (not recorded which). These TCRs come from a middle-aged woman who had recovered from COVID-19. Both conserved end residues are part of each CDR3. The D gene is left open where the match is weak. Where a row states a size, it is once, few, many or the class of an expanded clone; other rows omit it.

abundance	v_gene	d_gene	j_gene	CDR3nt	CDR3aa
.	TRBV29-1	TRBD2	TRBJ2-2	TGCAGCGCCAGAGGGGGTGGGACTAGTATTCTCGGGGAGCTGTTTTTT	CSARGGGTSILGELFF
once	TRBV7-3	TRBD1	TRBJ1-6	TGTGCCAGCAGCGAACAGGGGGGTTACTCACCCCTCCACTTT	CASSEQGGYSPLHF
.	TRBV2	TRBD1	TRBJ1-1	TGTGCCAGCACAGGGGGCCCGAACACTGAAGCTTTCTTT	CASTGGPNTEAFF
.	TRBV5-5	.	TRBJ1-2	TGTGCCAGCAGCTTGTTACAAGGGGCCTTAGCGGGTGGCTACACCTTC	CASSLLQGALAGGYTF
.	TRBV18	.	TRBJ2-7	TGTGCCAGCTCACCCATCTCCTACGAGCAGTACTTC	CASSPISYEQYF
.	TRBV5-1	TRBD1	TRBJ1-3	TGCGCCAGCAGACCGGAGGGACAGGTCGCTAGCACCATATATTTT	CASRPEGQVASTIYF
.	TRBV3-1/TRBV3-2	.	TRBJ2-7	TGTGCCAGCACGGCCAGGGGAACGGACGAGCAGTACTTC	CASTARGTDEQYF
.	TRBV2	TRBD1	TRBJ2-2	TGTGCCAGCATGGACAGGGTGAACACCGGGGAGCTGTTTTTT	CASMDRVNTGELFF
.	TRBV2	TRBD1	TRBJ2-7	TGTGCCAGCAGTACCCGGGACAGACGCGAGCAGTACTTC	CASSTRDRREQYF
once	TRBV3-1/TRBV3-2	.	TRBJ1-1	TGTGCCAGCAGCCAAGCAGGGGCTGAAGCTTTCTTT	CASSQAGAEAFF
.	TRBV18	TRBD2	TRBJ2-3	TGTGCCAGCTCAATAGCGGGAGGCACAGATACGCAGTATTTT	CASSIAGGTDTQYF
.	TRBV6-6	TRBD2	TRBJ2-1	TGTGCCAGCAGTTACGGGCTAGCGGGAGGGGATAATGAGCAGTTCTTC	CASSYGLAGGDNEQFF
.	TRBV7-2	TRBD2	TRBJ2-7	TGTGCCAGCAGCTTGAGCGGGGGGCAAACCTACGAGCAGTACTTC	CASSLSGGQTYEQYF
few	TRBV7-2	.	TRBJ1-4	TGTGCCAGCAGCTTGGTACGGGGGGAGAATGAAAAACTGTTTTTT	CASSLVRGENEKLFF
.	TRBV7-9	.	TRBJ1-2	TGTGCCAGCAGCTTAGGGACAGTTTATGGCTACACCTTC	CASSLGTVYGYTF
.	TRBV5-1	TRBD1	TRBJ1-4	TGCGCCAGCAGTACGACAGGGGCAACTAATGAAAAACTGTTTTTT	CASSTTGATNEKLFF
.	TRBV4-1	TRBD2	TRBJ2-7	TGCGCCAGCAGCCAAGATCGGGGGGAAGCCTACGAGCAGTACTTC	CASSQDRGEAYEQYF
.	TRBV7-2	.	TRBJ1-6	TGTGCCAGCAGCCCCCGGACAGTCACCTCTTGGAATTCACCCCTCCACTTT	CASSPRTVTSWNSPLHF
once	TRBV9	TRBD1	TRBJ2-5	TGTGCCAGCAGCTCCAGGGGACAGGCTACACAAGAGACCCAGTACTTC	CASSSRGQATQETQYF
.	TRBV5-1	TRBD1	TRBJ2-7	TGCGCCAGCGGCCCGGGACAGCCCGGAACGGGGTCCTACGAGCAGTACTTC	CASGPGQPGTGSYEQYF
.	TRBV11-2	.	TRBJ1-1	TGTGCCAGCAGCCCAACGCGGGGTGAGAACACTGAAGCTTTCTTT	CASSPTRGENTEAFF
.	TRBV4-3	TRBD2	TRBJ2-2	TGCGCCTCGGGGGGGCTAGCGGGAGTGGAGAACACCGGGGAGCTGTTTTTT	CASGGLAGVENTGELFF
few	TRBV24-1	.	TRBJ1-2	TGTGCCACCAGTGATTCGTGGCTGATCTATGGCTACACCTTC	CATSDSWLIYGYTF
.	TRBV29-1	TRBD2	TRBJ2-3	TGCAGCGTTGTCCCGGGACTAGGCACAGATACGCAGTATTTT	CSVVPGLGTDTQYF
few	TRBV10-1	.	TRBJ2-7	TGCGCCAGCAGTGAGTTGTTGGGTTCCCTGACATTC	CASSELLGSLTF
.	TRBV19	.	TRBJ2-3	TGTGCCAGTACCTCACTTGGTACGCAGTATTTT	CASTSLGTQYF
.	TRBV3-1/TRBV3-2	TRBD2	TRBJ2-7	TGTGCCAGCAGCCAAGGGACTAGCGGGAGAGGGTACGAGCAGTACTTC	CASSQGTSGRGYEQYF
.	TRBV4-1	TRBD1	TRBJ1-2	TGCGCCAGCAGCCTGAACCGACAGGGGGAGGGTGGCTACACCTTC	CASSLNRQGEGGYTF
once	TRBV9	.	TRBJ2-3	TGTGCCAGCAGCCGAGCAACTAGTTGGTTTGGAGATACGCAGTATTTT	CASSRATSWFGDTQYF